Following are 25 T cell receptor beta chains from one sample sequenced in a study of blood T cell repertoires in COVID-19. Libraries were prepared by immunoSEQ multiplex PCR; TCRdb keeps only in-frame clonotypes and omits some of them. The top ten hold around 7% of the sample, which has 200,000 to 250,000 clones, approximately 80% seen once. Input material: peripheral blood. These receptors originate from a woman aged 80 or over with COVID-19, enrolled during active disease.

There are a few counts of this clone. The chain employs TRBV19 and TRBJ1-6; no clear D. Germline-derived CDR1 and CDR2 are LNHDA and SQIVND (reference sequence). V was shortened by 1 base and J by 8 bases, with 15 bases between the two germline ends. CDR3 size: 16 residues. The DNA for the CDR3 is TGTGCCAGTAGTATAGGTTGGAAACCGGGGTATTCACCCCTCCACTTT. Translating gives CASSIGWKPGYSPLHF. The full variable domain, rest sourced from reference TRBV19 and TRBJ1-6, is DGGITQSPKYLFRKEGQNVTLSCEQNLNHDAMYWYRQDPGQGLRLIYYSQIVNDFQKGDIAEGYSVSREKKESFPLTVTSAQKNPTAFYLCASSIGWKPGYSPLHFGNGTRLTVT.

The rearrangement uses TRBV18 and TRBJ1-1; tentative D call: TRBD1 (5 bases). The CDR3 contains 12 residues. V gave up 3 bases and J gave up 7 bases, with 9 bases separating them. The germline CDR1 and CDR2 sequences are KGHSH and LQKENI. CDR3 residues: CASSPGGGEAFF. As DNA, the CDR3 is TGTGCCAGCTCACCTGGGGGAGGTGAAGCTTTCTTT. Together with reference TRBV18 and TRBJ1-1, the CDR3 gives the full variable domain: NAGVMQNPRHLVRRRGQEARLRCSPMKGHSHVYWYRQLPEEGLKFMVYLQKENIIDESGMPKERFSAEFPKEGPSILRIQQVVRGDSAAYFCASSPGGGEAFFGQGTRLTVV.

V is TRBV7-2 and J is TRBJ1-2; 7 nucleotides align to TRBD1. V gave up 2 bases and J gave up 2 bases; unmatched junction bases: 5. CDR1 is SGHTA, CDR2 FQGNSA, per germline. The CDR3 consists of 15 residues. CDR3 sequence: CASSLWYRGNYGYTF. CDR3 coding DNA: TGTGCCAGCAGCTTATGGTACAGGGGCAACTATGGCTACACCTTC.

This chain connects TRBV4-1 to TRBJ2-7; D uncertain. Trimming took off 1 base at V and 3 bases at J, with 7 bases between the two ends. Germline V gives CDR1 MGHRA, CDR2 YSYEKL. The CDR3 loop spans 13 amino acids. Here the CDR3 DNA reads TGCGCCAGCAGCCAAGCACAGCTCTACGAGCAGTACTTC. Its translation: CASSQAQLYEQYF.

This chain connects TRBV4-2 to TRBJ2-7; TRBD1 matches 8 bases. V lost 5 bases to trimming and J lost 4 bases; unmatched junction nucleotides: 4. The CDR3 contains 13 residues. Germline CDR1 and CDR2: LGHNA and YNFKEQ. CDR3 in DNA: TGTGCCAGCAGCACTGGACAGGGATACGAGCAGTACTTC. This translates into CASSTGQGYEQYF.

The chain links TRBV30 to TRBJ1-5, with TRBD1 as a possible D gene (5 bases). The CDR3 spans 15 residues. Germline loops: CDR1 GTSNPN, CDR2 SVGIG (reference sequence). The V end was cut by 0 bases, the J end by 4 bases, with 13 bases between. In DNA form, the CDR3 reads TGTGCCTGGAGTGTGGGGCAGACCCTTAATCAGCCCCAGCATTTT. It encodes CAWSVGQTLNQPQHF.

About this clone: A read error may account for a junction end that differs from germline. The CDR3 loop reads CASSYSRASPYSEQFF. The CDR3 bases are TGTGCCAGCAGTTACTCGAGGGCTAGCCCGTACAGTGAGCAGTTCTTC. V gene TRBV6-6 combines with J gene TRBJ2-1; tentatively, D is TRBD2 (5 bases). The germline V gene has CDR1 MNHNY and CDR2 SVGAGI (reference sequence). There are 16 residues in the CDR3.

The rearrangement joins TRBV3-1 (or the pseudogene TRBV3-2) to TRBJ1-3; weak D call: TRBD1 (6 bases). This CDR3 contains 15 residues. The V gene's germline CDR1 is LGHDT and CDR2 YNNKEL (reference sequence). Trimming stripped 6 bases from V and 0 bases from J, with 12 bases between. The CDR3 reads CASRHRENSGNTIYF. The CDR3 DNA follows: TGTGCCAGCAGACACAGGGAGAACTCTGGAAACACCATATATTTT.

The rearrangement uses TRBV6-6 and TRBJ1-5, with D possibly matching TRBD1 (5 bases). The CDR3 consists of 12 residues. Germline V gene data show CDR1 as MNHNY and CDR2 as SVGAGI (reference sequence). The V gene lost 6 bases and the J gene lost 6 bases, with 9 bases spanning the gap. The DNA for the CDR3 is TGTGCCAGCAGCCTGGGGCGTCAGCCCCAGCATTTT. It codes for CASSLGRQPQHF.

The chain employs TRBV7-2 and TRBJ1-3; 7 bases are shared with TRBD1. The germline gives CDR1 SGHTA, CDR2 FQGNSA. With 1 base clipped from V and 0 bases from J, the junction kept 3 bases outside the gene matches. The CDR3 length is 16 residues. Here the CDR3 DNA reads TGTGCCAGCAGCTTAGGGGACAGAACCTCTGGAAACACCATATATTTT. It specifies CASSLGDRTSGNTIYF. The whole variable domain, filled in from reference TRBV7-2 and TRBJ1-3, reads GAGVSQSPSNKVTEKGKDVELRCDPISGHTALYWYRQSLGQGLEFLIYFQGNSAPDKSGLPSDRFSAERTGGSVSTLTIQRTQQEDSAVYLCASSLGDRTSGNTIYFGEGSWLTVV.

This chain joins TRBV10-3 and TRBJ2-7; TRBD1 agrees at 7 bases. Trimming at V came to 4 bases and at J to 7 bases, leaving 13 bases not matched to a gene. Germline V CDR1 and CDR2: ENHRY, SYGVKD. CDR3 size: 15 residues. CDR3 region: CAISGASDRSEEQYF. DNA of the CDR3: TGTGCCATCAGTGGGGCTTCGGACAGGTCCGAAGAGCAGTACTTC.

The V and J genes are TRBV6-2 or TRBV6-3 and TRBJ1-4; D gene unclear. Trimming took off 3 bases at V and 5 bases at J, with 13 bases between the two ends. The V gene's germline CDR1 is MNHEY and CDR2 SVGEGT. This CDR3 contains 15 residues. The CDR3 sequence is CASSYLVAENEKLFF. DNA of the CDR3: TGTGCCAGCAGTTATCTCGTGGCCGAAAATGAAAAACTGTTTTTT.

The rearrangement links TRBV5-1 to TRBJ1-1, with 7 bases that match TRBD1. This CDR3 is built from 14 residues. The junction had 11 bases not matched to a gene; V was cut back by 5 bases and J by 7 bases. Germline CDR1 reads SGHRS; CDR2 reads YFSETQ. In nucleotides, the CDR3 is TGCGCCAGCAGAGTACAGGGGACCCCCCATGAAGCTTTCTTT. Residues: CASRVQGTPHEAFF. The full variable domain, in which reference TRBV5-1 and TRBJ1-1 provide the parts outside the CDR3, is KAGVTQTPRYLIKTRGQQVTLSCSPISGHRSVSWYQQTPGQGLQFLFEYFSETQRNKGNFPGRFSGRQFSNSRSEMNVSTLELGDSALYLCASRVQGTPHEAFFGQGTRLTVV.

The chain carries TRBV5-4 and TRBJ2-1; 12 bases match TRBD1. The germline CDR1 and CDR2 sequences are SGHNT and YYREEE (reference sequence). The CDR3 is 18 amino acids. With V trimmed by 4 bases and J by 1 base, 9 bases remained unmatched. CDR3 amino acids: CASSHRDRGRRSYNEQFF. The CDR3 region has the DNA TGTGCCAGCAGCCACCGGGACAGGGGGCGAAGATCCTACAATGAGCAGTTCTTC.

The chain employs TRBV27 and TRBJ2-6; perhaps TRBD2 as D (6 bases). This CDR3 has 16 amino acids. Trimming took off 6 bases at V and 2 bases at J, with 14 bases between the two ends. Germline CDR1 is MNHEY and CDR2 is SMNVEV (reference sequence). Here the CDR3 reads CASSPSGGTGANVLTF. The CDR3 DNA follows: TGTGCCAGCAGCCCTTCCGGGGGTACTGGGGCCAACGTCCTGACTTTC.

The chain links TRBV5-1 to TRBJ1-4; tentative D call: TRBD1 (5 bases). With 1 base removed from V and 4 bases from J, the gap between germline ends came to 11 bases. This CDR3 spans 15 amino acids. Germline values: CDR1 SGHRS, CDR2 YFSETQ. The CDR3 loop reads CASSLSGQGNEKLFF. CDR3 bases: TGCGCCAGCAGCTTGTCTGGGCAGGGTAATGAAAAACTGTTTTTT.

V usage is TRBV28 and J usage is TRBJ2-7, with TRBD1 matching over 7 bases. The CDR3 contains 16 residues. Germline V gene sequence: CDR1 MDHEN, CDR2 SYDVKM. V trimming: 8 bases; J trimming: 3 bases; junction bases outside the gene matches: 16. The CDR3 sequence is CASRTRWGTAVYEQYF. CDR3 nucleotides: TGTGCCAGCCGAACTCGATGGGGGACAGCGGTCTACGAGCAGTACTTC.

V usage is TRBV7-9 and J usage is TRBJ1-5; no clear D. V gave up 10 bases and J gave up 3 bases, with 13 bases separating them. Germline values: CDR1 SEHNR, CDR2 FQNEAQ (reference sequence). The CDR3 spans 13 residues. The CDR3 coding sequence is TGTGCCACCCAGGAGGTTACCAATCAGCCCCAGCATTTT. Amino acids: CATQEVTNQPQHF.

The rearrangement uses TRBV3-1 (or the pseudogene TRBV3-2) and TRBJ1-1; no definite D call. CDR1 is LGHDT and CDR2 is YNNKEL in the germline V gene (reference sequence). This CDR3 is 14 amino acids long. The V end was cut by 4 bases, the J end by 1 base, with 10 bases between. The CDR3 nucleotides read TGTGCCAGCAGCCGAGGACTGGAGAACACTGAAGCTTTCTTT. It encodes CASSRGLENTEAFF.

This chain links TRBV5-6 with TRBJ2-2; 7 nucleotides agree with TRBD2. Germline V gene data show CDR1 as SGHDT and CDR2 as YYEEEE. Trimming at V came to 0 bases and at J to 7 bases, leaving 3 bases not matched to a gene. This CDR3 comprises 14 residues. Here the CDR3 DNA reads TGTGCCAGCAGCTTGGGACTAGCTATCGGGGAGCTGTTTTTT. Protein sequence: CASSLGLAIGELFF. Looking up the rest from reference TRBV5-6 and TRBJ2-2 gives the full variable domain: DAGVTQSPTHLIKTRGQQVTLRCSPKSGHDTVSWYQQALGQGPQFIFQYYEEEERQRGNFPDRFSGHQFPNYSSELNVNALLLGDSALYLCASSLGLAIGELFFGEGSRLTVL.

The V and J genes are TRBV7-9 and TRBJ2-1; a weak D match, TRBD2 (6 bases). This CDR3 contains 13 residues. Trimming pared 6 bases from V and 10 bases from J, leaving 16 bases between. Germline lookup yields CDR1 SEHNR and CDR2 FQNEAQ (reference sequence). The CDR3, as DNA: TGTGCCAGCAGGGTCGGAGGGATGAGGGAGCAGTTCTTC. This gives the protein CASRVGGMREQFF.

The chain has TRBV5-1 and TRBJ1-2; D unclear. The V end lost 7 bases, the J end lost 4 bases, and 14 bases lay between the germline ends. Per germline, CDR1 SGHRS and CDR2 YFSETQ. This CDR3 spans 13 amino acids. The CDR3: CASRQVEGYGYTF. Written as DNA, the CDR3 is TGCGCCAGCCGCCAGGTCGAGGGCTATGGCTACACCTTC.

The chain uses TRBV24-1 and TRBJ1-2; D perhaps matches TRBD1 (5 bases). Trimming shortened V by 2 bases and J by 3 bases, and 9 bases separated the two germline ends. The CDR3 loop spans 14 amino acids. Germline V gene data show CDR1 as KGHDR and CDR2 as SFDVKD. CDR3 protein: CATSDSGRDYGYTF. The CDR3 region has the DNA TGTGCCACCAGTGATTCGGGCAGGGACTATGGCTACACCTTC.

The V and J genes are TRBV25-1 and TRBJ1-1; no clear D gene. The ends were cut back, 6 bases at V and 4 bases at J, with 12 bases in the middle. CDR1 MGHDK and CDR2 SYGVNS come from the germline V gene. The CDR3 sequence is 13 residues long. CDR3 in amino acids: CASRGGGGTEAFF. The DNA of the CDR3 is TGTGCCAGCAGGGGAGGAGGCGGCACTGAAGCTTTCTTT.

The rearrangement uses TRBV11-2 and TRBJ2-5; 7 nucleotides line up with TRBD2. V shed 5 bases, J shed 4 bases, and the junction held 7 bases outside the gene matches. This CDR3 has 14 amino acids. From germline, CDR1 is SGHAT and CDR2 FQNNGV. For the CDR3, the DNA is TGTGCCAGCAGCCCGGAGGCGGGGGTAGAGACCCAGTACTTC. This gives the protein CASSPEAGVETQYF.